These 21 T cell receptor beta chains were sequenced from one sample in a study of blood T cell repertoires in COVID-19. The assay was immunoSEQ multiplex PCR, and TCRdb's table has in-frame clones only and misses some. The sample lists 330,000 or so clones; about 91% were seen once. The sequencing sample was made of peripheral blood. The receptors shown here come from a man between 25 and 39 years old with COVID-19, enrolled during active disease.

The rearrangement links TRBV27 to TRBJ2-3; 10 bases are shared with TRBD1. The V gene's germline CDR1 is MNHEY and CDR2 SMNVEV (reference sequence). The CDR3 is 17 residues long. V lost 3 bases, J lost 6 bases, and 12 bases stayed unmatched. The CDR3: CASSLGTGELAADTQYF. Here the CDR3 DNA reads TGTGCCAGCAGTTTGGGGACAGGGGAGTTGGCGGCGGATACGCAGTATTTT.

This chain connects TRBV7-6 to TRBJ2-3; 9 nucleotides align to TRBD2. The CDR3 extends over 18 amino acids. CDR1 and CDR2 (germline): SGHVS, FNYEAQ. The V segment lost 4 bases and the J segment 0 bases; nucleotides outside the gene matches: 11. The CDR3, as DNA: TGTGCCAGCAGCTCTGGGGCGGGGGGGCCTCTAAGCACAGATACGCAGTATTTT. Translated, it gives CASSSGAGGPLSTDTQYF.

The rearrangement joins TRBV3-1 (or the pseudogene TRBV3-2) to TRBJ2-5; 8 bases line up with TRBD2. Germline V gene data show CDR1 as LGHDT and CDR2 as YNNKEL (reference sequence). The CDR3 length is 15 residues. J lost 2 bases, V lost 6 bases, and 8 bases had no gene match. CDR3 nucleotides: TGTGCCAGCAGACCCGGGACTAGGTTTCAAGAGACCCAGTACTTC. It specifies CASRPGTRFQETQYF.

This chain uses TRBV4-3 with TRBJ2-3, with TRBD2 identical over 11 bases. CDR1 is LGHNA and CDR2 is YSLEER in the germline V gene. This CDR3 is 20 amino acids long. V gave up 0 bases and J gave up 1 base; unmatched junction bases: 12. CDR3 amino acids: CASSQDLMVAGGPGTDTQYF. As DNA, the CDR3 is TGCGCCAGCAGCCAAGATCTAATGGTAGCGGGAGGGCCGGGCACAGATACGCAGTATTTT.

The chain couples TRBV21-1 to TRBJ2-1; the D call in the table, TRBD1, was not verified against the DNA. TRBV21-1 counts as a pseudogene. This CDR3 has 18 amino acids. CDR3 bases: TGTGCCAGCAGCAAATCAGGACAGGGGCTTTTGGTTTACAATGAGCAGTTCTTC. Protein product: CASSKSGQGLLVYNEQFF.

The J gene is TRBJ1-3, the V gene TRBV6-5; D ambiguous. The CDR3 loop spans 15 amino acids. V was shortened by 2 bases and J by 0 bases, with 8 bases between the two germline ends. The germline V gene encodes CDR1 MNHEY and CDR2 SVGAGI. Here the CDR3 reads CASSYGGISGNTIYF. The CDR3 DNA is TGTGCCAGCAGTTACGGCGGCATCTCTGGAAACACCATATATTTT.

This chain uses TRBV19 with TRBJ1-5, with 11 bases that match TRBD1. The CDR3 sequence is 19 residues long. V shed 4 bases and J 0 bases; nucleotides not matched to a gene: 11. Germline CDR1 LNHDA, CDR2 SQIVND (reference sequence). Here the CDR3 DNA reads TGTGCCAGTAGTACCGACCGGGACAGGGGGGGATATAGCAATCAGCCCCAGCATTTT. It specifies CASSTDRDRGGYSNQPQHF.

J is TRBJ1-2 and V is TRBV4-1, with D maybe TRBD1 (6 bases). CDR3 length: 14 residues. The germline V gene has CDR1 MGHRA and CDR2 YSYEKL. V was cut by 0 bases and J by 4 bases, with 9 bases left in between. The CDR3 region has the DNA TGCGCCAGCAGCCAAGATACGACAGGCTATGGCTACACCTTC. Translating it yields CASSQDTTGYGYTF.

V and J are TRBV28 and TRBJ1-4, with D tentatively TRBD1 (6 bases). Germline CDR1 and CDR2: MDHEN and SYDVKM. The CDR3 has 14 amino acids. V lost 6 bases to trimming and J lost 8 bases, with 16 bases between them. The CDR3 region is CASRRAGGSEKLFF. CDR3 DNA sequence: TGTGCCAGCAGGCGCGCTGGGGGCAGCGAAAAACTGTTTTTT. Full variable domain (missing parts from reference TRBV28 and TRBJ1-4): DVKVTQSSRYLVKRTGEKVFLECVQDMDHENMFWYRQDPGLGLRLIYFSYDVKMKEKGDIPEGYSVSREKKERFSLILESASTNQTSMYLCASRRAGGSEKLFFGSGTQLSVL.

This chain links TRBV7-8 with TRBJ2-7; no firm D call. The CDR3 covers 14 residues. The V end was cut by 5 bases, the J end by 2 bases, with 13 bases between. CDR1 SGHVS and CDR2 FQNEAQ come from the germline V gene. CDR3 protein: CASSPMAYPYEQYF. CDR3 DNA: TGTGCCAGCAGCCCCATGGCTTACCCCTACGAGCAGTACTTC. The whole variable domain, remainder taken from reference TRBV7-8 and TRBJ2-7, is GAGVSQSPRYKVAKRGQDVALRCDPISGHVSLFWYQQALGQGPEFLTYFQNEAQLDKSGLPSDRFFAERPEGSVSTLKIQRTQQEDSAVYLCASSPMAYPYEQYFGPGTRLTVT.

The gene calls are TRBV7-2 and TRBJ2-7, with a weak D call TRBD1 (6 bases). The V gene's germline CDR1 is SGHTA and CDR2 FQGNSA. Trimming shortened V by 5 bases and J by 0 bases, and 14 bases separated the two germline ends. This CDR3 has 15 amino acids. For the CDR3, the DNA is TGTGCCAGCAGCCAATCCAGGGGCCACTCCTACGAGCAGTACTTC. It specifies CASSQSRGHSYEQYF.

CDR3 bases: TGTGCCAGCAGCTTGCGAACTAGCGGGCCCCGGAGAGATACGCAGTATTTT. Translated, it gives CASSLRTSGPRRDTQYF. The gene calls are TRBV5-4 and TRBJ2-3; 9 bases align to TRBD2. In germline, CDR1 is SGHNT, CDR2 YYREEE (reference sequence). This CDR3 comprises 17 residues. After removal of 1 base from V and 5 bases from J, the junction contained 11 bases not matched to a gene.

J is TRBJ2-1 and V is TRBV19; TRBD2 matches 7 bases. Germline V gene data show CDR1 as LNHDA and CDR2 as SQIVND (reference sequence). V was pared by 10 bases and J by 0 bases, with 9 bases of the junction left unmatched. CDR3 length equals 15 residues. Here the CDR3 reads CATKPSSGSYNEQFF. In nucleotides, the CDR3 is TGTGCCACAAAGCCCTCTAGCGGCTCCTACAATGAGCAGTTCTTC.

In DNA form, the CDR3 reads TGCAGCGTTGAAGTTCGAGGCAGCGAGCAGTACTTC. Amino acids: CSVEVRGSEQYF. The J gene is TRBJ2-7, the V gene TRBV29-1, with D uncertain. V was trimmed by 1 base and J by 6 bases, leaving 10 bases between them. Germline V gene data show CDR1 as SQVTM and CDR2 as ANQGSEA. The CDR3 runs 12 residues.

The CDR3 region is CASSYPGISMHEQYF. The CDR3 DNA is TGTGCCAGCAGTTACCCAGGGATTTCTATGCACGAGCAGTACTTC. The rearrangement links TRBV6-2 or TRBV6-3 to TRBJ2-7; tentatively, D is TRBD1 (5 bases). CDR3 length: 15 amino acids. From germline, CDR1 is MNHEY and CDR2 SVGEGT. V was pared by 2 bases and J by 5 bases, with 16 bases between.

The chain employs TRBV5-1 and TRBJ2-7; TRBD2 agrees at 8 bases. The CDR3 sequence is 16 residues long. Trimming took 4 bases from V and 0 from J; bases not matched to a gene: 9. CDR1 is SGHRS and CDR2 is YFSETQ in the germline V gene. DNA for the CDR3: TGCGCCAGCAGCGCGGGGGGATCCCTTAGCTCCTACGAGCAGTACTTC. Its translation is CASSAGGSLSSYEQYF.

The chain links TRBV7-6 to TRBJ1-5, with 7 bases fitting TRBD1. The V gene end was trimmed by 3 bases and the J gene end by 4 bases; junction bases not matched to a gene: 6. The germline V gene encodes CDR1 SGHVS and CDR2 FNYEAQ. The CDR3 loop spans 15 amino acids. The CDR3 DNA sequence: TGTGCCAGCAGCTTGACGACAGGGCGTAATCAGCCCCAGCATTTT. This encodes CASSLTTGRNQPQHF.

Concerning this clone itself: Other DNA sequences of this sample code for an identical CDR3. The chain employs TRBV11-3 and TRBJ2-3; weak D call: TRBD2 (5 bases). CDR1 is SGHNT, CDR2 YENEEA, per germline. The CDR3 is 15 residues long. With 5 bases removed from V and 0 bases from J, the gap between germline ends came to 12 bases. CDR3 in DNA: TGTGCCAGCAGCCCCAGGACGGGGAGCACAGATACGCAGTATTTT. As protein: CASSPRTGSTDTQYF.

This clone came up once. V gene TRBV28 combines with J gene TRBJ2-7; tentatively, D is TRBD2 (5 bases). There are 15 residues in the CDR3. V lost 4 bases and J lost 0, with 13 bases in between. Germline lookup yields CDR1 MDHEN and CDR2 SYDVKM. The CDR3 spells CASSSVASSSYEQYF. The CDR3 region has the DNA TGTGCCAGCAGTTCCGTAGCGTCCTCCTCCTACGAGCAGTACTTC.

V usage is TRBV15 and J usage is TRBJ2-7, with 7 bases lining up with TRBD1. Germline lookup yields CDR1 LNHNV and CDR2 YYDKDF (reference sequence). The V and J ends lost 3 bases and 3 bases, in that order; junction bases with no gene match: 11. This CDR3 is 16 amino acids long. Written as DNA, the CDR3 is TGTGCCACCAGCAGTGAAAGGGGGACAGTATACTACGAGCAGTACTTC. Its protein is CATSSERGTVYYEQYF.

The J gene is TRBJ2-6, the V gene TRBV28; 10 positions match TRBD1. Germline trimming cut 5 bases from V and 1 base from J; bases unmatched to any gene: 14. The CDR3 has 20 residues. Germline CDR1 reads MDHEN; CDR2 reads SYDVKM. The CDR3 DNA is TGTGCCAGCAGTCCCAAACCGGGACAGGGGTCATATTCTGGGGCCAACGTCCTGACTTTC. Translating gives CASSPKPGQGSYSGANVLTF.